The next 31 T cell receptor beta chains were all read from a single sample in a study of shared clonotypes between healthy human individuals. Sequencing was performed with immunoSEQ multiplex PCR; in TCRdb, only in-frame clones are kept and a portion is missing. This sample carries some 580,000 clones, 95% to 98% of them seen once, and the ten largest clones take 0.057%. Source material: naive CD4+ T cells sorted from blood. Described subset: CD45RA+ positively selected. Receptors were obtained from a woman aged 30 to 39 in good health.

The chain joins TRBV7-2 to TRBJ1-5; D uncertain. The CDR3 length is 13 residues. Trimming shortened V by 6 bases and J by 5 bases, and 11 bases separated the two germline ends. Germline CDR1 SGHTA, CDR2 FQGNSA. The CDR3 DNA reads TGTGCCAGCAGTTTCAAAGGAGATCAGCCCCAGCATTTT. Protein product: CASSFKGDQPQHF. Full variable domain (missing parts from reference TRBV7-2 and TRBJ1-5): GAGVSQSPSNKVTEKGKDVELRCDPISGHTALYWYRQSLGQGLEFLIYFQGNSAPDKSGLPSDRFSAERTGGSVSTLTIQRTQQEDSAVYLCASSFKGDQPQHFGDGTRLSIL.

A remark on this clone: One end of the junction varies from germline; a read error may be responsible. The chain links TRBV6-5 to TRBJ1-1, with no clear D. In germline, CDR1 is MNHEY, CDR2 SVGAGI. This CDR3 comprises 14 residues. Here the CDR3 reads CASSYSIRNAEAFF. The CDR3 DNA follows: TGTGCCAGCAGTTACTCGATCCGGAACGCTGAAGCTTTCTTT.

The CDR3 coding sequence is TGCGCCAGCAGCCAAGTGTGGCAGGACAAGGATCAGCCCCAGCATTTT. Translating gives CASSQVWQDKDQPQHF. This chain connects TRBV4-1 to TRBJ1-5; possibly TRBD1 for D (5 bases). The CDR3 length is 16 residues. CDR1 and CDR2 (germline): MGHRA, YSYEKL. V lost 1 base and J lost 5, with 15 bases in between.

This rearrangement joins TRBV28 to TRBJ1-2, with 10 bases fitting TRBD1. V lost 4 bases and J lost 2; bases outside the gene matches: 16. The CDR3 consists of 19 residues. Germline CDR1 and CDR2: MDHEN and SYDVKM. CDR3 bases: TGTGCCAGCAGTTCCCACCCGGGACAGGGGTTGACGGAGAACTATGGCTACACCTTC. Translated, it gives CASSSHPGQGLTENYGYTF.

The rearrangement joins TRBV7-7 to TRBJ1-3; D is ambiguous. Trimming took off 11 bases at V and 0 bases at J, with 8 bases between the two ends. This CDR3 spans 12 amino acids. The V gene's germline CDR1 is SSHAT and CDR2 FNYEAQ (reference sequence). CDR3 in DNA: TGTGCCGTAATGGGCTCTGGAAACACCATATATTTT. This gives the protein CAVMGSGNTIYF.

The chain links TRBV7-9 to TRBJ2-2; possibly TRBD1 or TRBD2 for D (6 bases each). Deletions cut 8 bases from V and 2 bases from J, with 18 bases between. CDR3 length: 16 residues. CDR1 SEHNR and CDR2 FQNEAQ come from the germline V gene (reference sequence). The CDR3 is CASGNWGAFNTGELFF. CDR3 nucleotide sequence: TGTGCCAGCGGCAACTGGGGGGCCTTCAACACCGGGGAGCTGTTTTTT.

Regarding this clone: One junction end does not reproduce the germline sequence, and a read error may be involved. This sequence joins TRBV5-5 and TRBJ2-1, with D maybe TRBD1 (6 bases). The CDR3 totals 11 residues. Germline CDR1 reads SGHKS; CDR2 reads YYEKEE (reference sequence). The CDR3 nucleotides are TGTGCCAGCAGCTTAACCGGGACAAGGATCTTC. It specifies CASSLTGTRIF. The whole variable domain, remainder taken from reference TRBV5-5 and TRBJ2-1, is DAGVTQSPTHLIKTRGQQVTLRCSPISGHKSVSWYQQVLGQGPQFIFQYYEKEERGRGNFPDRFSARQFPNYSSELNVNALLLGDSALYLCASSLTGTRIFGPGTRLTVL.

The chain recombines TRBV11-2 with TRBJ2-1, with 10 bases lining up with TRBD2. The J segment lost 8 bases and the V segment lost 2 bases, leaving 15 bases of the junction unmatched. The CDR3 has 18 amino acids. In germline, CDR1 is SGHAT, CDR2 FQNNGV. CDR3 sequence reads: CASSLRFLASGSFDEQFF. CDR3 nucleotides: TGTGCCAGCAGCTTAAGGTTTTTAGCTAGCGGGAGTTTTGATGAGCAGTTCTTC.

The V call is TRBV27, the J call TRBJ2-7, with 10 bases aligning to TRBD2. The V gene's germline CDR1 is MNHEY and CDR2 SMNVEV (reference sequence). Losses at the gene ends were 1 base for V and 0 bases for J; bases not matched to a gene: 9. CDR3 length: 18 amino acids. The CDR3 nucleotides are TGTGCCAGCAGTTTATACGTTTTCGTAGCGGGAGGCTCCTACGAGCAGTACTTC. Translation gives CASSLYVFVAGGSYEQYF.

This clone appeared once. The gene calls are TRBV2 and TRBJ2-5; D perhaps matches TRBD2 (5 bases). The CDR3 contains 12 residues. Trimming removed 2 bases at V and 9 bases at J, with 10 bases between. The V gene's germline CDR1 is SNHLY and CDR2 FYNNEI. Here the CDR3 DNA reads TGTGCCAGCAGTGAAAGTAGAGCGGCCCAGTACTTC. It is translated as CASSESRAAQYF.

The chain couples TRBV27 to TRBJ2-3; D possibly matches TRBD1 or TRBD2 (5 bases each). Germline V lookup: CDR1 MNHEY, CDR2 SMNVEV (reference sequence). This CDR3 has 11 amino acids. V lost 3 bases and J lost 11, with 9 bases in between. CDR3 coding DNA: TGTGCCAGCAGTTTTTCAGGGAGGCAGTATTTT. Translation: CASSFSGRQYF.

The chain uses TRBV9 and TRBJ2-5; D is ambiguous. Germline CDR1 and CDR2: SGDLS and YYNGEE. V lost 3 bases and J lost 2, with 11 bases in between. This CDR3 region has 14 residues. The CDR3 is CASSAYSGQETQYF. Written as DNA, the CDR3 is TGTGCCAGCAGCGCATATAGTGGGCAAGAGACCCAGTACTTC.

This chain uses TRBV30 with TRBJ1-5; D is possibly TRBD1 (5 bases). This CDR3 is built from 13 residues. The V gene lost 2 bases and the J gene lost 3 bases, with 8 bases spanning the gap. Per the germline V gene, CDR1 is GTSNPN and CDR2 is SVGIG (reference sequence). CDR3 bases: TGTGCCTGGAGTAAACAGGACAATCAGCCCCAGCATTTT. Protein: CAWSKQDNQPQHF.

The J gene is TRBJ2-1, the V gene TRBV5-1, with TRBD2 matching over 9 bases. The CDR3 is 15 amino acids. Germline values: CDR1 SGHRS, CDR2 YFSETQ. V lost 4 bases to trimming and J lost 8 bases; unmatched junction nucleotides: 10. The DNA for the CDR3 is TGCGCCAGCAGCCCAATAGCGGGAGAAGTATATGAGCAGTTCTTC. Its translation is CASSPIAGEVYEQFF.

V usage is TRBV7-3 and J usage is TRBJ1-1, with D unclear. Germline-derived CDR1 and CDR2 are SGHTA and FQGTGA. This CDR3 spans 9 amino acids. V lost 6 bases, J lost 6 bases, and 2 bases lay in between. CDR3 amino acids: CASRAEAFF. CDR3 DNA sequence: TGTGCCAGCAGAGCTGAAGCTTTCTTT.

Written as DNA, the CDR3 is TGTGCCAGCAGCTTTAACTCTGGAAACACCATATATTTT. Translated, it gives CASSFNSGNTIYF. The V gene is TRBV11-2, the J gene TRBJ1-3; D is unresolved. This CDR3 spans 13 amino acids. V was clipped by 3 bases and J by 0 bases, with 3 bases between them. CDR1 and CDR2 from the germline V gene are SGHAT and FQNNGV.

The chain combines TRBV2 with TRBJ1-1; D gene uncertain. The CDR3 is 15 residues long. CDR1 is SNHLY and CDR2 is FYNNEI in the germline V gene. V lost 7 bases and J lost 1, with 16 bases in between. The CDR3 DNA reads TGTGCCAGCACGTCGAACCAAAATAAGAACACTGAAGCTTTCTTT. As protein: CASTSNQNKNTEAFF.

The chain carries TRBV6-6 and TRBJ1-4, with TRBD1 identical over 9 bases. The CDR3 loop spans 15 amino acids. Germline V gene data show CDR1 as MNHNY and CDR2 as SVGAGI (reference sequence). The J segment lost 6 bases and the V segment lost 6 bases, leaving 8 bases of the junction unmatched. The CDR3 here is CASSPPRDRDEKLFF. The DNA for the CDR3 is TGTGCCAGCAGCCCTCCACGGGACAGGGATGAAAAACTGTTTTTT.

The chain joins TRBV2 to TRBJ1-1; the D gene is possibly TRBD1 (6 bases). This CDR3 region has 13 residues. Germline V gene data show CDR1 as SNHLY and CDR2 as FYNNEI. V lost 7 bases and J 11 bases, leaving 20 bases between the germline ends. CDR3 DNA sequence: TGTGCCAGCAACGCCGAGGGGGGCCTCGGGGCTTTCTTT. Translating it yields CASNAEGGLGAFF.

J is TRBJ2-1 and V is TRBV5-1, with 8 nucleotides matching TRBD2. CDR1 and CDR2 from the germline V gene are SGHRS and YFSETQ. The ends lost 4 bases at V and 2 bases at J; junction bases unmatched: 8. The CDR3 totals 16 residues. The DNA of the CDR3 is TGCGCCAGCAGCCCACGGACTAGCCAAGCCTACAATGAGCAGTTCTTC. Translated, it gives CASSPRTSQAYNEQFF.

The chain links TRBV28 to TRBJ2-2; D is unresolved. V was trimmed by 1 base and J by 6 bases, leaving 9 bases between them. CDR1 MDHEN and CDR2 SYDVKM come from the germline V gene. The CDR3 sequence is 14 residues long. This CDR3 is CASSLFAPAGELFF. The CDR3 DNA follows: TGTGCCAGCAGTTTATTCGCCCCGGCCGGGGAGCTGTTTTTT.

The CDR3 DNA sequence: TGTGCCAGCAGCTTAGGGGGTGAGGTGCGGCCCCAGCATTTT. Translation: CASSLGGEVRPQHF. This chain uses TRBV7-2 with TRBJ1-5, with unresolved D. Germline loops: CDR1 SGHTA, CDR2 FQGNSA. The CDR3 runs to 14 residues. Trimming removed 1 base at V and 9 bases at J, with 13 bases between.

This chain joins TRBV10-3 and TRBJ2-1; the match to TRBD1 covers 9 bases. CDR1 is ENHRY and CDR2 is SYGVKD in the germline V gene. The V and J ends lost 4 bases and 8 bases, in that order; junction bases with no gene match: 3. This CDR3 is 13 amino acids long. This chain's CDR3 is CAISGGQGDEQFF. CDR3 coding DNA: TGTGCCATCAGTGGGGGACAGGGCGATGAGCAGTTCTTC.

This clone was recorded a few times. V usage is TRBV9 and J usage is TRBJ1-1, with no clear D. V lost 4 bases and J lost 0, with 7 bases in between. Germline CDR1 SGDLS, CDR2 YYNGEE. This CDR3 spans 13 amino acids. The CDR3 nucleotides read TGTGCCAGCAGCTTACGAATGAACACTGAAGCTTTCTTT. Protein product: CASSLRMNTEAFF.

V usage is TRBV4-2 and J usage is TRBJ2-7; a possible D gene is TRBD2 (5 bases). CDR1 and CDR2 from the germline V gene are LGHNA and YNFKEQ. V gave up 6 bases and J gave up 0 bases, with 18 bases separating them. This CDR3 comprises 16 residues. CDR3 sequence reads: CASRLAADQSSYEQYF. DNA for the CDR3: TGTGCCAGCAGACTTGCAGCGGATCAAAGCTCCTACGAGCAGTACTTC.

The chain uses TRBV9 and TRBJ2-2; D gene unclear. CDR3 length: 12 amino acids. Germline V gives CDR1 SGDLS, CDR2 YYNGEE. V was shortened by 1 base and J by 2 bases, with 0 bases between the two germline ends. The CDR3 sequence: CASSVNTGELFF. CDR3 nucleotide sequence: TGTGCCAGCAGCGTAAACACCGGGGAGCTGTTTTTT.

This clone has only one observation. The chain combines TRBV5-1 with TRBJ1-1; no definite D call. CDR1 is SGHRS, CDR2 YFSETQ, per germline. The V gene lost 7 bases and the J gene lost 0 bases, with 13 bases spanning the gap. CDR3 size: 14 residues. The CDR3 sequence: CASGWSQMNTEAFF. In nucleotides, the CDR3 is TGCGCCAGCGGTTGGTCGCAAATGAACACTGAAGCTTTCTTT.

This chain connects TRBV5-1 to TRBJ2-5; possibly TRBD1 or TRBD2 for D (6 bases each). This CDR3 is built from 15 residues. CDR1 is SGHRS and CDR2 is YFSETQ in the germline V gene. The V end was cut by 7 bases, the J end by 0 bases, with 16 bases between. The CDR3 nucleotides read TGCGCCAGCGCTTGGGGGGCGACGTACCAAGAGACCCAGTACTTC. This sequence encodes CASAWGATYQETQYF.

The chain joins TRBV6-6 to TRBJ1-4; TRBD1 agrees at 7 bases. Trimming removed 6 bases from V and 5 bases from J; junction bases left unmatched: 6. Germline V gene data show CDR1 as MNHNY and CDR2 as SVGAGI (reference sequence). CDR3 size: 14 residues. CDR3 loop: CASRPTGRNEKLFF. CDR3 in DNA: TGTGCCAGCAGGCCGACAGGGCGAAATGAAAAACTGTTTTTT.

CDR3 DNA sequence: TGTGCCAGCAGTTACAGGGGGAACGGGGAGACCCAGTACTTC. Translated: CASSYRGNGETQYF. This chain joins TRBV6-5 and TRBJ2-5; tentative D call: TRBD1 (6 bases). V was trimmed by 2 bases and J by 5 bases, leaving 12 bases between them. The germline V gene has CDR1 MNHEY and CDR2 SVGAGI. This CDR3 has 14 amino acids.

The chain has TRBV5-4 and TRBJ1-2; D possibly corresponds to TRBD1 (6 bases). This CDR3 comprises 17 residues. Germline V lookup: CDR1 SGHNT, CDR2 YYREEE (reference sequence). V lost 0 bases, J lost 3 bases, and 18 bases lay in between. The CDR3 DNA is TGTGCCAGCAGCTTGGCCGGGATCCTGGGGGGCGACTATGGCTACACCTTC. Its translation: CASSLAGILGGDYGYTF.